Below, 6 T cell receptor beta chains from the same sample are listed, as sequenced in a study of identical twins. TCRdb re-analysed the 5' RACE reads in MiXCR, keeping a single row per CDR3 protein. The sample holds 1.5 million to 2 million distinct CDR3 sequences, roughly 35% seen once. The sequencing input was cord blood. These receptors all stem from a newborn girl in good health.

This clonotype was recorded a few times. The V call is TRBV28, the J call TRBJ2-7; 7 nucleotides match TRBD2. Per germline, CDR1 MDHEN and CDR2 SYDVKM. With V trimmed by 5 bases and J by 6 bases, 10 bases remained unmatched. The CDR3 has 14 residues. The chain's CDR3 is CASSLWGRAVEQYF. In DNA form, the CDR3 reads TGTGCCAGCAGTCTGTGGGGGAGGGCCGTCGAGCAGTACTTC.

This clonotype has more than one count but fewer than ten. V and J are TRBV12-3 or TRBV12-4 and TRBJ2-4; TRBD2 is a possible D gene (6 bases). The CDR3 is 16 amino acids. Trimming took off 6 bases at V and 1 base at J, with 16 bases between the two ends. The CDR3 DNA reads TGTGCCAGCAGACCAGAGTGGGGGGAGGCCAAAAACATTCAGTACTTC. Translating it yields CASRPEWGEAKNIQYF.

The J gene is TRBJ1-1, the V gene TRBV4-2; TRBD1 is a possible D gene (6 bases). Germline assignment: CDR1 LGHNA and CDR2 YNFKEQ. The CDR3 is 15 residues long. Trimming took off 3 bases at V and 1 base at J, with 12 bases between the two ends. Written as DNA, the CDR3 is TGTGCCAGCAGCCACGGCCGGGGACAGAACACTGAAGCTTTCTTT. It codes for CASSHGRGQNTEAFF.

CDR3 in DNA: TGTGCCAGCAAGGACAGTCTCTCCTACAATGAGCAGTTCTTC. It encodes CASKDSLSYNEQFF. This chain joins TRBV2 and TRBJ2-1, with a possible D match to TRBD1 (6 bases). The germline V and J ends were trimmed by 7 bases and 0 bases, with 10 bases remaining between them. CDR3 length equals 14 residues. Germline CDR1 reads SNHLY; CDR2 reads FYNNEI. The whole variable domain, remainder taken from reference TRBV2 and TRBJ2-1, is EPEVTQTPSHQVTQMGQEVILRCVPISNHLYFYWYRQILGQKVEFLVSFYNNEISEKSEIFDDQFSVERPDGSNFTLKIRSTKLEDSAMYFCASKDSLSYNEQFFGPGTRLTVL.

The chain recombines TRBV20-1 with TRBJ1-1; D is possibly TRBD1 (6 bases). Trimming stripped 5 bases from V and 11 bases from J, with 21 bases between. Per germline, CDR1 DFQATT and CDR2 SNEGSKA (reference sequence). This CDR3 region has 13 residues. In DNA form, the CDR3 reads TGCAGTGCTGGGGGTACTTACAGGGTAGAGGCTTTCTTT. It specifies CSAGGTYRVEAFF.

The table lists this clonotype with many counts. The chain combines TRBV28 with TRBJ2-7; 10 bases fit TRBD2. The junction had 6 bases not matched to a gene; V was cut back by 6 bases and J by 1 base. The CDR3 extends over 15 amino acids. Germline V CDR1 and CDR2: MDHEN, SYDVKM. CDR3 sequence: CASSLGTSASYEQYF. As DNA, the CDR3 is TGTGCCAGCAGCTTAGGGACTAGCGCGTCCTACGAGCAGTACTTC.